This section outlines one TCR beta chain sequence together with its context. Its specificity is not known. This specimen belongs to a study of regulatory T cells in long-lasting Graves disease. Study results and limitations: Persistent disease was characterized by preferential usage of TRBV28, TRBJ1-2 and TRBJ2-5.

The time point is: persistent/refractory GD, antithyroid drugs over 5 years with positive TRAb. Scientists built the TCR library using RNA that was extracted from PBMCs. An endocrinology department in Xi'an, China, supplied the patients. With iRepertoire HTBI primers and Arm-PCR of CDR3 regions, TCR beta libraries were built. In the original analysis: Gene usage covered 50 to 75 TRBV and 13 to 15 TRBJ segments. TCRdb called the multiplex PCR reads again in MiXCR, with one record for every CDR3 protein. The V and J calls, along with clone size, are taken from TCRdb and not from the paper's own processing. The sample has 400,000 to 450,000 distinct CDR3 sequences, less than 25% seen once; the top ten hold about 27%. V was pared by 3 bases and J by 5 bases, with 11 bases between. CDR3 size: 14 residues. CDR1 is DFQATT and CDR2 is SNEGSKA in the germline V gene (reference sequence).

The chain is built from TRBV20-1 and TRBJ2-6; D is unclear. The TCR was taken from a female donor with Graves disease. This specimen consisted of peripheral blood mononuclear cells (PBMCs), obtained when the disease was refractory, from a patient treated with antithyroid drugs. The DNA of the CDR3 is TGCAGTGCTAGGGCAGGCGCCTGGGCCAACGTCCTGACTTTC. It codes for CSARAGAWANVLTF.